This T cell receptor beta chain was captured by sequencing in a study of response to subunit inactivated influenza vaccine. Study findings and constraints: Authors suggested each seasonal influenza vaccination recruits few new T cells.

This CDR3 has 16 amino acids. Losses at the gene ends were 5 bases for V and 0 bases for J; bases not matched to a gene: 6. On this clonotype: What it binds is unknown.

MiXCR was run by TCRdb on the RT-PCR reads, yielding one entry per CDR3 protein. The sample shows about 580,000 distinct CDR3 sequences, around 13% of them seen only once. The clonotype originates from a man in his forties or fifties who received an inactivated influenza vaccine. The chain employs TRBV12-3 or TRBV12-4 and TRBJ2-1, with TRBD1 identical over 8 bases. The specimen comprised PBMCs from blood, sampled about 12 days after vaccination. The chain's CDR3 is CASSLLTGDSYNEQFF. CDR3 sequence (DNA): TGTGCCAGCAGTCTGCTGACAGGGGACTCCTACAATGAGCAGTTCTTC.